This T cell receptor (beta chain) was documented in a study of T cell changes during pregnancy in multiple sclerosis. Using immunoSEQ multiplex PCR, the repertoire was profiled, and TCRdb retains in-frame clones only, with some absent. Altogether 89,000 or so clones are present, about nine tenths being singletons, with the ten largest covering 3.5%. Trimming pared 5 bases from V and 8 bases from J, leaving 21 bases between. The CDR3 is 15 residues long. Germline V gene sequence: CDR1 SGHTA, CDR2 FQGNSA. Sample: PBMCs, taken in the first trimester of pregnancy. The chain couples TRBV7-2 to TRBJ1-2; D may be TRBD1 (5 bases). This sequence was found in a female donor in good health, serving as a control in a pregnancy study. Some clones in this sample may be carry-over from other donors' samples. This CDR3 reads CASSLRMGRGEGYTF. In nucleotides, the CDR3 is TGTGCCAGCAGCCTCCGCATGGGGCGCGGGGAAGGCTACACCTTC. The variable domain in full, with the rest retrieved from reference TRBV7-2 and TRBJ1-2, is GAGVSQSPSNKVTEKGKDVELRCDPISGHTALYWYRQSLGQGLEFLIYFQGNSAPDKSGLPSDRFSAERTGGSVSTLTIQRTQQEDSAVYLCASSLRMGRGEGYTFGSGTRLTVV.